Listed below are T cell receptor beta chains from one sample, sequenced in a study of T-cell memory formation after mild COVID-19. TCRdb reprocessed the 5' RACE reads via MiXCR and lists one record per CDR3 protein. The data contain about 320,000 distinct CDR3 sequences, over 11% of them singletons. The source material was PBMCs or a T cell subset sorted from them (not recorded which). The receptors derive from a man younger than 35 who had mild COVID-19 (a few samples of this study predate the infection). Cell type and time point are not known. CDR3s include the opening cysteine and the closing phenylalanine or tryptophan. The D gene is left open where the match is weak. The listing skips clone size in some rows; elsewhere it reads once, few, many or a size class.

j_gene | abundance | d_gene | v_gene | CDR3nt | CDR3aa
TRBJ2-7 | NA | TRBD2 | TRBV7-6 | TGTGCCAGCAGCTTAGTGGCTAGCGGGGGGGAACGGTACGAGCAGTACTTC | CASSLVASGGERYEQYF
TRBJ2-3 | NA | NA | TRBV18 | TGTGCCAGCTCACCTCTACTAGATACGCAGTATTTT | CASSPLLDTQYF
TRBJ1-4 | NA | TRBD1 | TRBV28 | TGTGCCAGCAGTATCCTGGGACAGCCTAATGAAAAACTGTTTTTT | CASSILGQPNEKLFF
TRBJ1-4 | NA | NA | TRBV5-1 | TGCGCCAGCAGCAACCCCGGGCCTAATGAAAAACTGTTTTTT | CASSNPGPNEKLFF
TRBJ1-1 | NA | NA | TRBV29-1 | TGCAGCGTTCAGGGCGGGGACACTGAAGCTTTCTTT | CSVQGGDTEAFF
TRBJ2-3 | NA | NA | TRBV1 | TGCACCAGCAGCCAGGGACTAGCGGGGGCCGACCCAGATACGCAGTATTTT | CTSSQGLAGADPDTQYF
TRBJ1-3 | NA | NA | TRBV27 | TGTGCCAGCAAGGAGGGGGTCTCTGGAAACACCATATATTTT | CASKEGVSGNTIYF
TRBJ2-5 | many | NA | TRBV9 | TGTGCCAGCAGTCCCGAAGCAGCAGAGACCCAGTACTTC | CASSPEAAETQYF
TRBJ1-4 | few | TRBD1 | TRBV20-1 | TGCAGTGCTAGCATAAGACAGGGTAGAGAAAAACTGTTTTTT | CSASIRQGREKLFF
TRBJ2-7 | NA | TRBD1 | TRBV5-1 | TGCGCCAGCAGCTGGGCCTCAGCGGGACAGGGAACCTACGAGCAGTACTTC | CASSWASAGQGTYEQYF
TRBJ1-4 | few | NA | TRBV20-1 | TGCAGTGCTACGGAGGGGTTGACTAATGAAAAACTGTTTTTT | CSATEGLTNEKLFF
TRBJ1-1 | few | NA | TRBV30 | TGTGCCTGGGGGGAGGGGTCTGAAGCTTTCTTT | CAWGEGSEAFF
TRBJ1-5 | NA | NA | TRBV19 | TGTGCCAGTACCAGGGACGGTGGGTCTCCCCAGCATTTT | CASTRDGGSPQHF
TRBJ1-6 | NA | TRBD1 | TRBV20-1 | TGCAGTGCTAGGGGGGAGGTTTGGACAGGGAGTTCACCCCTCCACTTT | CSARGEVWTGSSPLHF
TRBJ2-3 | few | NA | TRBV12-3/TRBV12-4 | TGTGCCAGCAGTTTTATAGCGGATACGCAGTATTTT | CASSFIADTQYF
TRBJ1-2 | NA | TRBD1 | TRBV28 | TGTGCCACAGGGGGGACACGGGGCTATGGCTACACCTTC | CATGGTRGYGYTF
TRBJ2-1 | NA | TRBD2 | TRBV6-2/TRBV6-3 | TGTGCCAGCGCCTCCAGACTAGCGGGGGGGCACTACAATGAGCAGTTCTTC | CASASRLAGGHYNEQFF
TRBJ2-7 | NA | NA | TRBV2 | TGTGCCAGCAGTGACGATACAGGCTTCTACGAGCAGTACTTC | CASSDDTGFYEQYF
TRBJ2-3 | NA | TRBD2 | TRBV4-3 | TGCGCCAGCAGCGGACGACTAGCGGGGGACGGCACAGATACGCAGTATTTT | CASSGRLAGDGTDTQYF
TRBJ2-4 | few | NA | TRBV4-1 | TGCGCCAGCAGCCAAGATCCGGCAGGGACCCTAGCCAAAAACATTCAGTACTTC | CASSQDPAGTLAKNIQYF
TRBJ2-5 | few | NA | TRBV21-1 | TGTGCCAGCAGCAAACTACTAGCGGGGGGAATGCAAGAGACCCAGTACTTC | CASSKLLAGGMQETQYF
TRBJ1-1 | few | TRBD1 | TRBV5-1 | TGCGCCAGCAGCATCCCAGGGGGAACTGAAGCTTTCTTT | CASSIPGGTEAFF
TRBJ2-1 | NA | NA | TRBV7-9 | TGTGCCAGCTGCTCTTACAATGAGCAGTTCTTC | CASCSYNEQFF
TRBJ1-2 | NA | NA | TRBV6-5 | TGTGCCAGCACCGGCGCACAGGGCCACTATGGCTACACCTTC | CASTGAQGHYGYTF